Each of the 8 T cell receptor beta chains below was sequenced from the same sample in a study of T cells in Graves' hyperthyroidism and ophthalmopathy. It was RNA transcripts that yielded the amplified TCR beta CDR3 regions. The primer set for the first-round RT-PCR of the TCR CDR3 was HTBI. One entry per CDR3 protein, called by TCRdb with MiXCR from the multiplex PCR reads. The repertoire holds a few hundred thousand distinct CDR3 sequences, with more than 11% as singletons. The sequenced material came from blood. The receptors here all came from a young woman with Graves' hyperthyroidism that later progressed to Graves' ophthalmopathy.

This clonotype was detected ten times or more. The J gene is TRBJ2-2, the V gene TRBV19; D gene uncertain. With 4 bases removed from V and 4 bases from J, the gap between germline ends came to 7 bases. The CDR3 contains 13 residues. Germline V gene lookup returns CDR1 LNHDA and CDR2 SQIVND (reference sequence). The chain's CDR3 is CASSSIPTGELFF. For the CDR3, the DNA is TGTGCCAGTAGTAGTATCCCCACCGGGGAGCTGTTTTTT.

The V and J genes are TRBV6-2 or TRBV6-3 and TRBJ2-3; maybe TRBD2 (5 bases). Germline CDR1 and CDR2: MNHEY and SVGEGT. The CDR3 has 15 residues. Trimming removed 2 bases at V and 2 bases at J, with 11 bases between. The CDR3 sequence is CASSYRLPYTDTQYF. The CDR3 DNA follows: TGTGCCAGCAGTTACAGACTACCGTACACAGATACGCAGTATTTT.

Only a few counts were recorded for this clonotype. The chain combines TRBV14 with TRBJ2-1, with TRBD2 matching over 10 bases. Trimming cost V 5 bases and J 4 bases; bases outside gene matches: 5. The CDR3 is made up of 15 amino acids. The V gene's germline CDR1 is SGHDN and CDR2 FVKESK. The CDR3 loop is CASSFGLAVYNEQFF. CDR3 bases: TGTGCCAGCAGCTTTGGACTAGCGGTATACAATGAGCAGTTCTTC.

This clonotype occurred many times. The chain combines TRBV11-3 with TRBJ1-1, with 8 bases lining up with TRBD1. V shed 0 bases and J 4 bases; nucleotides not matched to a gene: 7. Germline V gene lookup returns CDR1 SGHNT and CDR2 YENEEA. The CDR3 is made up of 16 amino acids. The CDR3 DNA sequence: TGTGCCAGCAGCTTAGATCCGGGACAGGTGGGCACTGAAGCTTTCTTT. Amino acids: CASSLDPGQVGTEAFF.

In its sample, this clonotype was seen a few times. Here the CDR3 DNA reads TGTGCCAGCAGCCCCACCTCCGGGACTAGCGTCGATGAGCAGTTCTTC. Protein: CASSPTSGTSVDEQFF. The genes are TRBV7-9 and TRBJ2-1; TRBD2 aligns across 10 bases. CDR3 length equals 16 residues. V shed 5 bases and J 8 bases; nucleotides not matched to a gene: 12. The germline CDR1 and CDR2 sequences are SEHNR and FQNEAQ (reference sequence).

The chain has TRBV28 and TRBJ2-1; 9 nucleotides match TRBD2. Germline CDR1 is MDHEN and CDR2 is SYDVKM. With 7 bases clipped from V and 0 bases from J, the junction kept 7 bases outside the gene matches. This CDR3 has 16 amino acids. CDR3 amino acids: CASTSTSGDSYNEQFF. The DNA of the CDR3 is TGTGCCAGCACTTCGACTAGCGGTGACTCCTACAATGAGCAGTTCTTC.

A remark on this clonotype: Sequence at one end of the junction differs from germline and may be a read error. The CDR3 sequence: CASSSGQDQPRHF. CDR3 in DNA: TGTGCCAGCAGTTCTGGCCAAGATCAGCCCCGGCATTTT. V usage is TRBV12-3 or TRBV12-4 and J usage is TRBJ1-5; no clear D gene. The CDR3 loop spans 13 amino acids.

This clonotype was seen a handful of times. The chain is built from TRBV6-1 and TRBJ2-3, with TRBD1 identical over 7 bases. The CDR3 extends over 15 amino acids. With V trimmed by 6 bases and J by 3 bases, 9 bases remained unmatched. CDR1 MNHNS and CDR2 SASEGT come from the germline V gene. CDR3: CASSFTGQPTDTQYF. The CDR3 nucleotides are TGTGCCAGCAGCTTCACGGGACAGCCGACAGATACGCAGTATTTT.